This T cell receptor beta chain was retrieved from a study of shared clonotypes between healthy human individuals. V gave up 2 bases and J gave up 13 bases, with 15 bases separating them. Germline V gene data show CDR1 as SGHTA and CDR2 as FQGNSA. The CDR3 is 13 amino acids. Here immunoSEQ multiplex PCR was the method, and the copy in TCRdb shows in-frame clones only, minus some. Of around 1.1 million clones listed, roughly 80% are singletons. V is TRBV7-2 and J is TRBJ2-1; possibly TRBD1 or TRBD2 for D (7 bases each). The specimen was memory CD4+ T cells from PBMCs. Subset indicated: CD45RA-negative fraction. This clonotype originated in a man aged 18 to 30 in good health. Some clones in this sample may be carry-over from other donors' samples. CDR3 protein: CASSLQGGQDQFF. In DNA form, the CDR3 reads TGTGCCAGCAGCTTACAGGGGGGGCAAGATCAGTTCTTC.